The 15 T cell receptor beta chains given below trace back to one sample, sequenced in a study of read filtering for tumor transcriptome and immune sequencing. The library was built from roughly 400 ng RNA with molecular barcoded adaptors for alpha/delta and beta/gamma chains. TCRdb redid the calling of the reads with MiXCR, one entry per CDR3 protein. The sample lists about 58,000 distinct CDR3 sequences, 12% occurring once. The sequencing input was a population of CD138-negative cells sorted from bone marrow. The origin of the receptors is a donor at least 40 years old with multiple myeloma.

A remark on this clonotype: Possible read error: a much larger clone is one base away. J is TRBJ1-5 and V is TRBV6-6; the D is unclear. Deletions cut 10 bases from V and 1 base from J, with 8 bases between. The length of the CDR3 is 12 residues. Germline values: CDR1 MNHNY, CDR2 SVGAGI (reference sequence). The CDR3 nucleotides read TGTGCCACGGACTCGAGCAATCAGCCCCAGCATTTT. Translated, it gives CATDSSNQPQHF.

Details on this clonotype: This clone may be a read error of a much larger clone one base away. DNA for the CDR3: TGCAGCGCCCCGGGCGGGTCCGGGGAGCTGTCTTTT. This codes for CSAPGGSGELSF. This sequence joins TRBV29-1 and TRBJ2-2; TRBD2 is a possible D gene (5 bases). Germline CDR1 reads SQVTM; CDR2 reads ANQGSEA. The CDR3 contains 12 residues.

This clonotype has ten or more counts. One junction end disagrees with the germline gene, perhaps due to a read error. The chain recombines TRBV7-3 with TRBJ1-1; 8 bases align to TRBD1. The CDR3 contains 13 residues. The germline gives CDR1 SGHTA, CDR2 FQGTGA. CDR3 residues: CASTLGQGTEAFF. The CDR3 bases are TGTGCCAGCACCTTAGGACAGGGCACTGAAGCTTTCTTT.

A remark on this clonotype: One base away lies a much larger clone, so this may be a sequencing read error. The chain joins TRBV6-6 to TRBJ2-3; D unresolved. Trimming took off 10 bases at V and 5 bases at J, with 16 bases between the two ends. Germline V lookup: CDR1 MNHNY, CDR2 SVGAGI (reference sequence). CDR3 length: 13 amino acids. Here the CDR3 DNA reads TGTGCCACCCTGTTCGGAGTGGAAGATACGCAGTATTTT. Translated, it gives CATLFGVEDTQYF.

This clonotype was recorded at least ten times. The chain combines TRBV11-2 with TRBJ2-7; tentatively, D is TRBD2 (5 bases). Germline loops: CDR1 SGHAT, CDR2 FQNNGV. CDR3 length: 11 amino acids. The ends were cut back, 5 bases at V and 9 bases at J, with 11 bases in the middle. In DNA, the CDR3 is TGTGCCAGCAGCCCTGTTAGCGTGCAGTACTTC. Encoded protein: CASSPVSVQYF. The full variable domain, with the rest looked up from reference TRBV11-2 and TRBJ2-7, is EAGVAQSPRYKIIEKRQSVAFWCNPISGHATLYWYQQILGQGPKLLIQFQNNGVVDDSQLPKDRFSAERLKGVDSTLKIQPAKLEDSAVYLCASSPVSVQYFGPGTRLTVT.

This clonotype was observed at least ten times. The gene calls are TRBV7-9 and TRBJ2-5, with 8 nucleotides matching TRBD2. CDR3 size: 14 residues. Germline assignment: CDR1 SEHNR and CDR2 FQNEAQ (reference sequence). The V segment lost 5 bases and the J segment 2 bases; nucleotides outside the gene matches: 4. DNA for the CDR3: TGTGCCAGCAGCACGACTAGCGTACAAGAGACCCAGTACTTC. It is translated as CASSTTSVQETQYF.

A remark on this clonotype: This likely reflects a read error, since a far larger clone is one base away. The gene calls are TRBV11-3 and TRBJ2-1; D unresolved. The CDR3 is made up of 15 amino acids. Per germline, CDR1 SGHNT and CDR2 YENEEA. CDR3 region: CASSLAIFILNGQFF. In nucleotides, the CDR3 is TGTGCCAGCAGCTTAGCGATTTTCATACTCAATGGGCAGTTCTTC.

This clonotype was picked up many times. The chain has TRBV5-1 and TRBJ2-1, with D tentatively TRBD1 (6 bases). V was cut by 4 bases and J by 4 bases, with 15 bases left in between. The CDR3 is made up of 15 amino acids. Looked up from germline, CDR1 is SGHRS and CDR2 is YFSETQ. The CDR3 here is CASSPRTVGYNEQFF. The CDR3 DNA sequence: TGCGCCAGCAGCCCCAGGACAGTGGGATACAATGAGCAGTTCTTC.

This clonotype has ten or more counts. DNA of the CDR3: TGCAGCGTTGTTATCGGTGTAGCTGAAGCTTTCTTT. This sequence encodes CSVVIGVAEAFF. The chain carries TRBV29-1 and TRBJ1-1; D unclear. The germline gives CDR1 SQVTM, CDR2 ANQGSEA. Trimming removed 4 bases from V and 6 bases from J, with 12 bases in between. This CDR3 is 12 amino acids long.

This clonotype occurred many times. This chain links TRBV5-1 with TRBJ2-2; D remains ambiguous. Germline V gives CDR1 SGHRS, CDR2 YFSETQ. Trimming left V 1 base short and J 4 bases short, with 8 bases between. The CDR3 sequence is 14 residues long. CDR3 protein: CASSLSVTTGELFF. In nucleotides, the CDR3 is TGCGCCAGCAGCTTGAGCGTGACCACCGGGGAGCTGTTTTTT.

The chain uses TRBV30 and TRBJ2-4; 7 nucleotides match TRBD1. V lost 2 bases and J lost 8; bases outside the gene matches: 3. Per germline, CDR1 GTSNPN and CDR2 SVGIG (reference sequence). The CDR3 has 12 residues. As DNA, the CDR3 is TGTGCCTGGAGTAATCAGGGGGACATTCAGTACTTC. Its translation is CAWSNQGDIQYF.

The J gene is TRBJ2-1, the V gene TRBV5-1, with a possible D match to TRBD2 (5 bases). CDR1 is SGHRS and CDR2 is YFSETQ in the germline V gene. The CDR3 totals 14 residues. The V gene lost 0 bases and the J gene lost 7 bases, with 11 bases spanning the gap. CDR3 protein: CASSLGELKNEQFF. The CDR3 DNA follows: TGCGCCAGCAGCTTGGGGGAGTTGAAGAATGAGCAGTTCTTC.

The chain has TRBV11-2 and TRBJ2-7; 8 positions agree with TRBD1. The CDR3 consists of 13 residues. The J segment lost 6 bases and the V segment lost 5 bases, leaving 6 bases of the junction unmatched. CDR1 is SGHAT and CDR2 is FQNNGV in the germline V gene. The CDR3 reads CASSRQTGVEQYF. The CDR3 nucleotides read TGTGCCAGCAGCCGACAGACAGGGGTCGAGCAGTACTTC.

This chain uses TRBV28 with TRBJ1-5; D not resolved. Germline V lookup: CDR1 MDHEN, CDR2 SYDVKM. The CDR3 is 12 amino acids. V lost 3 bases to trimming and J lost 4 bases, with 4 bases between them. The CDR3 region has the DNA TGTGCCAGCAGTTTCCAAAATCAGCCCCAGCATTTT. It specifies CASSFQNQPQHF.

This clonotype appeared many times. V is TRBV12-3 or TRBV12-4 and J is TRBJ2-7; D may be TRBD2 (6 bases). V lost 5 bases and J 3 bases, leaving 14 bases between the germline ends. The CDR3 has 14 residues. As DNA, the CDR3 is TGTGCCAGCAGTCGGCCGGGACTGCACTACGAGCAGTACTTC. It encodes CASSRPGLHYEQYF.